This T cell receptor beta chain came from a study of T cells after posttransplantation cyclophosphamide. As regards this clone: Its antigen is still unknown.

On the day of bone marrow donation, the related graft donor provided peripheral blood. Clones were sequenced by immunoSEQ multiplex PCR, and TCRdb holds only the in-frame ones, with some missing. In the table there are 66,000 or so clones, roughly 93% of which are singletons. Overall study results and limits: After PTCy, TRB diversity resembled that of CNI/methotrexate controls. Donor CD8+ memory clones often dominated recipient blood repertoires at later times. TRB overlap between skin or GI tissue T cells and blood was limited.

Input material: PBMCs. This receptor was identified in a woman aged 25 to 45 in good health and a related stem cell transplant donor.

The CDR3 bases are TGTGCCAGCAGTTACCGGGACAAAAAAAAACTGTTTTTT. Protein sequence: CASSYRDKKKLFF. The V gene is TRBV6-5, the J gene TRBJ1-4; tentatively, D is TRBD1 (6 bases). V shed 2 bases and J shed 9 bases, with 10 bases lying between them. This CDR3 is 13 amino acids long. In germline, CDR1 is MNHEY, CDR2 SVGAGI.